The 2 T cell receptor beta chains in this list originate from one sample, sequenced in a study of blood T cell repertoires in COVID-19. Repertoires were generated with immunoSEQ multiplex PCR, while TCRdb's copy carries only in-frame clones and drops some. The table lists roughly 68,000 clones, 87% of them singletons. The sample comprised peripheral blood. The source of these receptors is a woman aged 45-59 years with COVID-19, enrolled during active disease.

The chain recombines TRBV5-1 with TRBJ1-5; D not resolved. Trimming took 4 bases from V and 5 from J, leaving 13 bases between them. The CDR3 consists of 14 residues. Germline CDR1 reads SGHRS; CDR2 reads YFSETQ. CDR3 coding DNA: TGCGCCAGCAGCCCTGGCGGGGTTTATCAGCCCCAGCATTTT. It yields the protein CASSPGGVYQPQHF.

This CDR3 is CASYRDSSYEQYF. The CDR3 nucleotides read TGTGCCTCCTACCGGGACAGCTCCTACGAGCAGTACTTC. The chain is built from TRBV30 and TRBJ2-7; 7 bases fit TRBD1. CDR1 and CDR2 (germline): GTSNPN, SVGIG (reference sequence). There are 13 residues in the CDR3. V lost 7 bases and J lost 0; bases outside the gene matches: 6.